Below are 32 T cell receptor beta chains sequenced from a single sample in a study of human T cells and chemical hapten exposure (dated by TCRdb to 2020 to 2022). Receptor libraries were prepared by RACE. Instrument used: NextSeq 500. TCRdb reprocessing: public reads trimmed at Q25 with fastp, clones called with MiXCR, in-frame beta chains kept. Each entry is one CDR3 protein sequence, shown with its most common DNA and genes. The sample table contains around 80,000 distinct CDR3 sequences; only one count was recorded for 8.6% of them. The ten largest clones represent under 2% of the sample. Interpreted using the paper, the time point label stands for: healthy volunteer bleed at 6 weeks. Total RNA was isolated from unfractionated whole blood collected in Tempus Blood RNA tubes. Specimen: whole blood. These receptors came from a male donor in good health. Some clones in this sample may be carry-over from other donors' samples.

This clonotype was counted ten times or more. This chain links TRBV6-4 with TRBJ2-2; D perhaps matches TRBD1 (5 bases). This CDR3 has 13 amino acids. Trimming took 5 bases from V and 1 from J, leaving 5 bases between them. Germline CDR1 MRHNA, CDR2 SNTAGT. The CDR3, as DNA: TGTGCCAGCAGTACAGGGAACACCGGGGAGCTGTTTTTT. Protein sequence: CASSTGNTGELFF.

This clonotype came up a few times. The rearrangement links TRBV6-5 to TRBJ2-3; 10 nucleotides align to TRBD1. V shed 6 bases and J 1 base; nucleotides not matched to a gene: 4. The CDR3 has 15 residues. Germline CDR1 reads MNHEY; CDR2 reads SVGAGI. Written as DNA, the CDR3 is TGTGCCAGCAGCCTGGACAGGGGGGGCACAGATACGCAGTATTTT. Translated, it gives CASSLDRGGTDTQYF.

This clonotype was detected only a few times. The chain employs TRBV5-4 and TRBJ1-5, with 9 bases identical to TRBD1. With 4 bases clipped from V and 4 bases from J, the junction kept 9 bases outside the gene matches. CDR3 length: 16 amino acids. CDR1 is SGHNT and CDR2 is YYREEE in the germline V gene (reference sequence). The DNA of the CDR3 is TGTGCCAGCAGCCAGGGGGGGACAGGGAAAAATCAGCCCCAGCATTTT. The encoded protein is CASSQGGTGKNQPQHF.

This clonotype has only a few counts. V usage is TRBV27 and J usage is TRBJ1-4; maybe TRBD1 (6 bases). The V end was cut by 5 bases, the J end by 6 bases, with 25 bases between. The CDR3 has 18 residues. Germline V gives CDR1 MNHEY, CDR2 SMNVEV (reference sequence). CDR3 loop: CASSPITLRGAPDEKLFF. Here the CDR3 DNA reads TGTGCCAGCAGTCCCATCACGTTGCGGGGGGCGCCAGATGAAAAACTGTTTTTT.

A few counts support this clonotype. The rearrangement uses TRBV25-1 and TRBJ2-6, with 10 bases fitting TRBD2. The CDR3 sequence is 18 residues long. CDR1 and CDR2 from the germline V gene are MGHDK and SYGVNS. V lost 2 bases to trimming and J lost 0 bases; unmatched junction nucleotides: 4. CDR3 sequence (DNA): TGTGCCAGCAGTGAAACGCTAGCGGGGGTCTCTGGGGCCAACGTCCTGACTTTC. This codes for CASSETLAGVSGANVLTF. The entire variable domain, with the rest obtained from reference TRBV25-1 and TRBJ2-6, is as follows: EADIYQTPRYLVIGTGKKITLECSQTMGHDKMYWYQQDPGMELHLIHYSYGVNSTEKGDLSSESTVSRIRTEHFPLTLESARPSHTSQYLCASSETLAGVSGANVLTFGAGSRLTVL.

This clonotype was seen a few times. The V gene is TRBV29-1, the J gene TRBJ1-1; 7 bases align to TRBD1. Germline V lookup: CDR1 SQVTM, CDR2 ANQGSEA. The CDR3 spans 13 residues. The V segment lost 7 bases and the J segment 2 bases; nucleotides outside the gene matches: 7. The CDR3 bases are TGCAGCGCCAGACAGGGCTCAAACACTGAAGCTTTCTTT. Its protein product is CSARQGSNTEAFF. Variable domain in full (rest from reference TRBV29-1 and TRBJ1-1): SAVISQKPSRDICQRGTSLTIQCQVDSQVTMMFWYRQQPGQSLTLIATANQGSEATYESGFVIDKFPISRPNLTFSTLTVSNMSPEDSSIYLCSARQGSNTEAFFGQGTRLTVV.

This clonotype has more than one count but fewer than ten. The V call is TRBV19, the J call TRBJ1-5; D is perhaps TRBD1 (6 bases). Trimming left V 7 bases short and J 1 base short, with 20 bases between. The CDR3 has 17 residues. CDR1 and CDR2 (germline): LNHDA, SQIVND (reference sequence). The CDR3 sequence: CASKSLRGSGSNQPQHF. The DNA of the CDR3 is TGTGCCAGTAAGTCCCTCAGGGGTAGTGGAAGCAATCAGCCCCAGCATTTT.

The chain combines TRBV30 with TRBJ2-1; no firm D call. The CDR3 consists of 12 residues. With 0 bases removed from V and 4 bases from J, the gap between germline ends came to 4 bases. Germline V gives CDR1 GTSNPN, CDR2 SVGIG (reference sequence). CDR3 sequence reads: CAWSVRYNEQFF. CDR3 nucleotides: TGTGCCTGGAGTGTGAGATACAATGAGCAGTTCTTC.

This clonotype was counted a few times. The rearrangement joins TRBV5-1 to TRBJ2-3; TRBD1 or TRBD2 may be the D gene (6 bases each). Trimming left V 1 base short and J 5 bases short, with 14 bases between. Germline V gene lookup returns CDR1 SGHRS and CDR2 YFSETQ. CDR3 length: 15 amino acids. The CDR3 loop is CASSLYGGEGDTQYF. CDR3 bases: TGCGCCAGCAGCTTGTACGGGGGCGAGGGAGATACGCAGTATTTT.

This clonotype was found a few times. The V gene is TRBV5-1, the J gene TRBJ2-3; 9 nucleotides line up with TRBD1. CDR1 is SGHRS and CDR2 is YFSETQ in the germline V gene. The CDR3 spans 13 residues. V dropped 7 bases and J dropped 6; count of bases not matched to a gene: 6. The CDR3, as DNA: TGCGCCAGCGGAAGACAGGGGGTGGATACGCAGTATTTT. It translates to CASGRQGVDTQYF.

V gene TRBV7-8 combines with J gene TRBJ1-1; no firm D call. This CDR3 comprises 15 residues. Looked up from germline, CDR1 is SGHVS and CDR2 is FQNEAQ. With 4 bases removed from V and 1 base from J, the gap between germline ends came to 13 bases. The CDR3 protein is CASSSGLGKNTEAFF. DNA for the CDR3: TGTGCCAGCAGCTCCGGTCTCGGGAAGAACACTGAAGCTTTCTTT.

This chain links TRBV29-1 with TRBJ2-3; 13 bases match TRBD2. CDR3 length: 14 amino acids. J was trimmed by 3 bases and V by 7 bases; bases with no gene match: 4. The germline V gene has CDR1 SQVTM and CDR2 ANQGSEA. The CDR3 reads CSGGLAGATDTQYF. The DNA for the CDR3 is TGCAGCGGCGGACTAGCGGGGGCGACAGATACGCAGTATTTT.

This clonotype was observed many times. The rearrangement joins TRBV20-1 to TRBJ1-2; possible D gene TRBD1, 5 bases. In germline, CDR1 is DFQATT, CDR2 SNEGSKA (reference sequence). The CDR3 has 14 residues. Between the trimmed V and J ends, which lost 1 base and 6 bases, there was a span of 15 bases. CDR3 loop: CSARAQGGPDGYTF. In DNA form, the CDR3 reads TGCAGTGCTAGAGCCCAGGGAGGGCCTGATGGCTACACCTTC.

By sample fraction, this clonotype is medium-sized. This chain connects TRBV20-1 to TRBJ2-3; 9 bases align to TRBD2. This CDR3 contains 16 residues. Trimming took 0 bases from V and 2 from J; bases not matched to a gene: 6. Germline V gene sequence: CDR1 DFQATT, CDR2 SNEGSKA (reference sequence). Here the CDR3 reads CSARDLAGPSTDTQYF. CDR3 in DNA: TGCAGTGCTAGAGACCTAGCGGGGCCCTCCACAGATACGCAGTATTTT.

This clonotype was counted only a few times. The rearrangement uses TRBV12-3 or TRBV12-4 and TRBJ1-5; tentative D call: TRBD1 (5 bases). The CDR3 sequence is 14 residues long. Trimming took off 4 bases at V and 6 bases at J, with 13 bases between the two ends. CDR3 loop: CASSWDPGRQPQHF. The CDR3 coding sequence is TGTGCCAGCAGTTGGGACCCCGGGCGTCAGCCCCAGCATTTT.

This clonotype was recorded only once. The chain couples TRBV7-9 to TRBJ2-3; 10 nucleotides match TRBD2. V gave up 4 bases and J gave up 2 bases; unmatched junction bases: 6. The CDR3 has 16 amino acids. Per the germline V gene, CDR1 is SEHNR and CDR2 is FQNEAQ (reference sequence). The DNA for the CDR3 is TGTGCCAGCAGCTCCGGGACTAGCGAGGTCACAGATACGCAGTATTTT. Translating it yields CASSSGTSEVTDTQYF.

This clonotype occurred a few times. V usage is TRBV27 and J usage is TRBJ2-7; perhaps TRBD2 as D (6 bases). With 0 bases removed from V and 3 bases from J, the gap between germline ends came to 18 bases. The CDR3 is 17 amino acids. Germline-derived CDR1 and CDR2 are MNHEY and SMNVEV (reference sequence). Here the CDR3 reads CASSLSMSLAGSYEQYF. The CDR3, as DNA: TGTGCCAGCAGTTTATCGATGAGTCTAGCCGGGAGCTACGAGCAGTACTTC.

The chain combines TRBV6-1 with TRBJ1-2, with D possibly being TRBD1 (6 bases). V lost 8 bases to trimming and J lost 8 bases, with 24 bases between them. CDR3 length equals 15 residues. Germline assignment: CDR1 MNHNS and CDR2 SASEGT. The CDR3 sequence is CASVLTRTGNIGYTF. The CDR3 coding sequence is TGTGCCAGCGTTCTTACCAGAACAGGGAATATAGGCTACACCTTC.

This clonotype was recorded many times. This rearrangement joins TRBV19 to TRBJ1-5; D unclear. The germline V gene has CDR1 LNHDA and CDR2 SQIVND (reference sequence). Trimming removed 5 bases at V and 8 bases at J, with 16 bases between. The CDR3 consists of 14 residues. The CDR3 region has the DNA TGTGCCAGTAGTGTACTAGTGGATGTTAAGCCCCAGCATTTT. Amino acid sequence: CASSVLVDVKPQHF.

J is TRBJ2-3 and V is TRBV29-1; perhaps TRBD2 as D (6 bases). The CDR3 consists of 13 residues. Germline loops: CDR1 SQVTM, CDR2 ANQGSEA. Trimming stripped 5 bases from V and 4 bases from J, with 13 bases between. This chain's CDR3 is CSVRSREADTQYF. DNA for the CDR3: TGCAGCGTTCGTTCCAGGGAGGCAGATACGCAGTATTTT.

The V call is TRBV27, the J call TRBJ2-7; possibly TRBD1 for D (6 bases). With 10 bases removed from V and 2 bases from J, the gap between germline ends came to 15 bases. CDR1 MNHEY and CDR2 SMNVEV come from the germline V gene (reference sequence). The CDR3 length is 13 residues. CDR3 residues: CATKDSDTYEQYF. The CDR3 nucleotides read TGTGCCACCAAGGACAGCGATACCTACGAGCAGTACTTC.

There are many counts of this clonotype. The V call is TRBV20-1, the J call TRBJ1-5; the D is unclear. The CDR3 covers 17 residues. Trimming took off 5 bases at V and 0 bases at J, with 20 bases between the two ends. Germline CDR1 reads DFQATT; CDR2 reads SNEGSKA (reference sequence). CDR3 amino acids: CSAPYRGAGYSNQPQHF. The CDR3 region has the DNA TGCAGTGCTCCCTACCGGGGAGCGGGGTATAGCAATCAGCCCCAGCATTTT.

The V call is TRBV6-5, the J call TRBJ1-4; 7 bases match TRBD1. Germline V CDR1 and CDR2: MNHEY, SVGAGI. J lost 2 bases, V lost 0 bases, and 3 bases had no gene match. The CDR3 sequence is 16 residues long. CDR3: CASSYSTGLTNEKLFF. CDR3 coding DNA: TGTGCCAGCAGTTACTCGACAGGGCTCACTAATGAAAAACTGTTTTTT.

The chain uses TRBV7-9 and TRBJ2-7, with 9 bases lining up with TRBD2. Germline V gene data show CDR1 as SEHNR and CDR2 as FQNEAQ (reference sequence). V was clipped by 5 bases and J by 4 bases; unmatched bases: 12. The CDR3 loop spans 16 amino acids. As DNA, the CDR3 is TGTGCCAGCAGCCCGACTGCGCGGACTAGCGAGTACGAGCAGTACTTC. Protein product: CASSPTARTSEYEQYF.

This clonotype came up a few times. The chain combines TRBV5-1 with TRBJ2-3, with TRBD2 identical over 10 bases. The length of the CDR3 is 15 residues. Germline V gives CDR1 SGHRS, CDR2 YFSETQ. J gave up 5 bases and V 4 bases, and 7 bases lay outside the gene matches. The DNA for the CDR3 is TGCGCCAGCAGCGGCGGACTAGCGGACCGAGATACGCAGTATTTT. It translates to CASSGGLADRDTQYF.

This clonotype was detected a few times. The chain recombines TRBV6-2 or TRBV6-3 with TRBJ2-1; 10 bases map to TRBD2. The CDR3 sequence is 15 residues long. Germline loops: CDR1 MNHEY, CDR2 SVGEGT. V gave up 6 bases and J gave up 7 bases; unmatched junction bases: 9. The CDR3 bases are TGTGCCAGCAGAGATACTAGCGGGGATGGGAATGAGCAGTTCTTC. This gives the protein CASRDTSGDGNEQFF.

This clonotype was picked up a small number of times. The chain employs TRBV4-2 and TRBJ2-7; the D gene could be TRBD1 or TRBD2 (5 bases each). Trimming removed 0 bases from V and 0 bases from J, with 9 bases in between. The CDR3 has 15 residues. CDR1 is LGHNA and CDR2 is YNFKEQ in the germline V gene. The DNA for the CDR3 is TGTGCCAGCAGCCAAGACTCAGGGAGCTCCTACGAGCAGTACTTC. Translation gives CASSQDSGSSYEQYF.

The CDR3 DNA reads TGCGCCAGCAGCATGGGGGGACTAGACTCCTACAATGAGCAGTTCTTC. Protein product: CASSMGGLDSYNEQFF. This rearrangement joins TRBV5-1 to TRBJ2-1, with 8 bases aligning to TRBD2. CDR1 is SGHRS, CDR2 YFSETQ, per germline. The CDR3 contains 16 residues. V was clipped by 4 bases and J by 0 bases; unmatched bases: 6.

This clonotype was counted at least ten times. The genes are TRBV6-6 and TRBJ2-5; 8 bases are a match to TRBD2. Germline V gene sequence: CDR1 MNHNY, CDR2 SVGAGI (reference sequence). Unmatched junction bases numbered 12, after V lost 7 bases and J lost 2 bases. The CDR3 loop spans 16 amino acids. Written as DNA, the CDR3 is TGTGCCAGCACCAGACGCACTAGCGGAAATCAAGAGACCCAGTACTTC. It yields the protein CASTRRTSGNQETQYF.

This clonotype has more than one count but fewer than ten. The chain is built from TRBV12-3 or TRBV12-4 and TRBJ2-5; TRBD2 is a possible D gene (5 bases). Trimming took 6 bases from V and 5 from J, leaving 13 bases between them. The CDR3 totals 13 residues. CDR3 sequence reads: CASRVNSGETQYF. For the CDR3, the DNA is TGTGCCAGCAGAGTAAACTCGGGGGAGACCCAGTACTTC.

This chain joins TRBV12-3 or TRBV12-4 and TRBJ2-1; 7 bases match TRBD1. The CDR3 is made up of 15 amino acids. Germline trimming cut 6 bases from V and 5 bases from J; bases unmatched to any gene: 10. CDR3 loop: CASRSRDSMDNEQFF. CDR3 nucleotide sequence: TGTGCCAGCAGAAGCCGGGACAGTATGGACAATGAGCAGTTCTTC.

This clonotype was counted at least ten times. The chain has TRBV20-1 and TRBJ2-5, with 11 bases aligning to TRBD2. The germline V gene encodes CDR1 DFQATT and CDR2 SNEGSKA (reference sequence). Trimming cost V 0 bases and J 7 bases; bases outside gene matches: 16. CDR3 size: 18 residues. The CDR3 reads CSARDQALAGGPFATQYF. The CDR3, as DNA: TGCAGTGCTAGAGATCAGGCCTTAGCGGGAGGGCCGTTCGCGACCCAGTACTTC.